The source of this T cell receptor beta chain is a study of blood T cell repertoires in COVID-19. The wider study: From T cells, B-cell-depleted T cells, or PBMCs came the material, which was cDNA or gDNA.

CDR1 and CDR2 (germline): LNHDA, SQIVND (reference sequence). The CDR3 has 14 amino acids. V was pared by 0 bases and J by 5 bases, with 10 bases between. The repertoire was sequenced with immunoSEQ multiplex PCR; TCRdb's copy has only in-frame clones and lacks some. The sample records 59,000 or so clones, 80% to 85% being singletons. J is TRBJ1-1 and V is TRBV19, with D possibly TRBD1 on 5 matching bases. This sequence originates from a woman older than 75 with active or convalescent COVID-19. Sequenced sample: peripheral blood. DNA for the CDR3: TGTGCCAGTAGTATAGAGGGTAGGGGAACTGAAGCTTTCTTT. Translated: CASSIEGRGTEAFF.